This T cell receptor beta chain was profiled in a study of tissue T cells after allogeneic stem cell transplantation. Points from the study as a whole: Motif-based clustering found tissue-specific repertoire signatures shared across patients, though few clones were shared. The study did not identify alloreactive or antigen-specific tissue TCRs, and some clones might be persisting host cells.

Time point specified: mouse harvest day 14 after allogeneic transplant. Mouse grafts combined 10^7 T-cell-depleted bone marrow cells with 10^6 splenic CD5+ T cells. Concerning this clone itself: Its antigen remains unidentified. Mouse germline and gene names are used. Sequencing ends 1 residue short of the CDR3 end; the germline J gene provides the rest.

V dropped 6 bases and J dropped 5; count of bases not matched to a gene: 4. Germline CDR1 SNHLY, CDR2 FYNGKV (reference sequence). The CDR3 is 14 amino acids. TCRdb's copy holds only in-frame clones and misses some; the assay was immunoSEQ multiplex PCR. Of roughly 8,100 clones listed, about two fifths are singletons. This clonotype originated in a female BALB/c mouse given C57BL/6 T cells with graft-versus-host disease after an allogeneic hematopoietic cell transplant. Material for sequencing was skin. J is TRBJ2-5 and V is TRBV3, with 11 positions matching TRBD2. The sequenced part of the CDR3 DNA is TGTGCCAGCAGACCCGGGACTGGGGGAGACACCCAGTAC. Residues: CASRPGTGGDTQY. The entire CDR3 is CASRPGTGGDTQYF.